Shown below are 27 T cell receptor beta chains from a single sample sequenced in a study of T cell repertoires in cytomegalovirus infection. TCRdb re-called the reads with MiXCR, one entry per CDR3 protein. The data hold under 200,000 distinct CDR3 sequences, with approximately 17% observed a single time. Sequenced: CD8+ T cells from PBMCs. These receptors were collected from a human donor in good health (CMV status not recorded). Some clones in this sample may be carry-over from other donors' samples.

This clonotype was detected only a few times. J is TRBJ2-5 and V is TRBV23-1; D remains ambiguous. TRBV23-1 is an open reading frame, and its role is uncertain. V lost 0 bases, J lost 1 base, and 6 bases lay in between. The CDR3 has 14 amino acids. CDR3 loop: CASSQSASQETQYF. DNA of the CDR3: TGCGCCAGCAGTCAATCAGCCAGCCAAGAGACCCAGTACTTC.

This clonotype was seen a handful of times. The J gene is TRBJ2-2, the V gene TRBV14; the D call may be TRBD1 or TRBD2 (5 bases each). The V end lost 0 bases, the J end lost 5 bases, and 25 bases lay between the germline ends. There are 20 residues in the CDR3. Germline V lookup: CDR1 SGHDN, CDR2 FVKESK. CDR3 region: CASSQDLGDPTPRKTGELFF. In DNA, the CDR3 is TGTGCCAGCAGCCAAGATCTCGGGGACCCTACTCCGAGAAAAACCGGGGAGCTGTTTTTT.

This clonotype was counted between two and nine times. V and J are TRBV7-9 and TRBJ2-5; D uncertain. Germline V gene lookup returns CDR1 SEHNR and CDR2 FQNEAQ (reference sequence). Trimming shortened V by 5 bases and J by 4 bases, and 8 bases separated the two germline ends. The CDR3 consists of 12 residues. The CDR3 DNA sequence: TGTGCCAGCAGCGGGCAGCGAGAGACCCAGTACTTC. Residues: CASSGQRETQYF.

The V and J genes are TRBV20-1 and TRBJ2-5, with TRBD2 identical over 11 bases. With 0 bases clipped from V and 5 bases from J, the junction kept 11 bases outside the gene matches. The CDR3 extends over 17 amino acids. The germline CDR1 and CDR2 sequences are DFQATT and SNEGSKA (reference sequence). CDR3 sequence reads: CSARDQETSGSLETQYF. DNA of the CDR3: TGCAGTGCTAGAGATCAGGAAACTAGCGGGAGTTTGGAGACCCAGTACTTC.

The gene calls are TRBV6-1 and TRBJ1-5, with unresolved D. The V end was cut by 7 bases, the J end by 3 bases, with 13 bases between. Germline CDR1 is MNHNS and CDR2 is SASEGT. The CDR3 is made up of 14 amino acids. CDR3 sequence reads: CASIGGGTNQPQHF. The CDR3 DNA reads TGTGCCAGCATCGGTGGTGGTACCAATCAGCCCCAGCATTTT.

The gene calls are TRBV28 and TRBJ2-3; D possibly corresponds to TRBD2 (7 bases). V lost 6 bases and J 6 bases, leaving 16 bases between the germline ends. Germline V gives CDR1 MDHEN, CDR2 SYDVKM. The CDR3 spans 14 residues. The CDR3 nucleotides are TGTGCCAGCAGGGGGGCGGGAGAGGGCGATACGCAGTATTTT. Translating it yields CASRGAGEGDTQYF.

The gene calls are TRBV28 and TRBJ2-3, with TRBD2 matching 10 bases. Germline CDR1 reads MDHEN; CDR2 reads SYDVKM. The CDR3 spans 16 residues. V dropped 6 bases and J dropped 2; count of bases not matched to a gene: 8. The CDR3 loop is CASRKLAGLDTDTQYF. CDR3 nucleotide sequence: TGTGCCAGCAGAAAACTAGCGGGGCTAGACACAGATACGCAGTATTTT.

The CDR3 sequence is CASSFRQGANTEAFF. The CDR3 nucleotides read TGTGCCAGCAGTTTTCGCCAGGGAGCAAACACTGAAGCTTTCTTT. The chain carries TRBV28 and TRBJ1-1, with D maybe TRBD1 (5 bases). This CDR3 comprises 15 residues. Germline V lookup: CDR1 MDHEN, CDR2 SYDVKM. V was clipped by 3 bases and J by 2 bases, with 13 bases between them.

This sequence joins TRBV4-1 and TRBJ2-7; possible D gene TRBD2, 5 bases. V was cut by 1 base and J by 2 bases, with 12 bases left in between. The CDR3 is 15 amino acids. Germline loops: CDR1 MGHRA, CDR2 YSYEKL. CDR3 in amino acids: CASSQGAEGTYEQYF. The CDR3, as DNA: TGCGCCAGCAGCCAAGGGGCAGAGGGAACCTACGAGCAGTACTTC.

The chain couples TRBV4-3 to TRBJ2-3; 11 bases agree with TRBD2. This CDR3 has 16 amino acids. The germline CDR1 and CDR2 sequences are LGHNA and YSLEER. V was clipped by 3 bases and J by 6 bases; unmatched bases: 8. The DNA of the CDR3 is TGCGCCAGCAGCCAGTCGGGGACTAGCGGACGGGATACGCAGTATTTT. Protein product: CASSQSGTSGRDTQYF.

V gene TRBV27 combines with J gene TRBJ2-7, with no clear D. Germline values: CDR1 MNHEY, CDR2 SMNVEV (reference sequence). The CDR3 contains 15 residues. Trimming took 1 base from V and 0 from J, leaving 10 bases between them. CDR3 amino acids: CASSLYATLSYEQYF. The CDR3 nucleotides read TGTGCCAGCAGTTTATACGCTACTCTCTCCTACGAGCAGTACTTC.

V usage is TRBV28 and J usage is TRBJ2-7; tentative D call: TRBD1 (6 bases). CDR3 length: 14 amino acids. Germline V gene data show CDR1 as MDHEN and CDR2 as SYDVKM. The V and J ends lost 2 bases and 7 bases respectively, with 15 bases between them. CDR3 residues: CASSLTGNGVEQYF. CDR3 coding DNA: TGTGCCAGCAGTTTAACAGGGAACGGTGTGGAGCAGTACTTC. The variable domain in full, completed from reference TRBV28 and TRBJ2-7, reads DVKVTQSSRYLVKRTGEKVFLECVQDMDHENMFWYRQDPGLGLRLIYFSYDVKMKEKGDIPEGYSVSREKKERFSLILESASTNQTSMYLCASSLTGNGVEQYFGPGTRLTVT.

The genes are TRBV25-1 and TRBJ1-2; D is ambiguous. The CDR3 consists of 15 residues. Germline lookup yields CDR1 MGHDK and CDR2 SYGVNS. Between the trimmed V and J ends, which lost 3 bases and 6 bases, there was a span of 17 bases. CDR3 in DNA: TGTGCCAGCAGTGAGGACGTATCGAGAGGGAATGGCTACACCTTC. Its translation: CASSEDVSRGNGYTF.

This chain links TRBV4-3 with TRBJ2-5; tentatively, D is TRBD1 or TRBD2 (6 bases each). The germline CDR1 and CDR2 sequences are LGHNA and YSLEER. This CDR3 region has 17 residues. V lost 0 bases, J lost 5 bases, and 19 bases lay in between. Here the CDR3 reads CASSQDVAGTGRETQYF. The DNA for the CDR3 is TGCGCCAGCAGCCAAGACGTGGCTGGAACAGGGAGGGAGACCCAGTACTTC.

This clonotype came up a few times. The rearrangement links TRBV28 to TRBJ2-7; weak D call: TRBD1 (6 bases). V lost 3 bases and J lost 2, with 11 bases in between. Germline values: CDR1 MDHEN, CDR2 SYDVKM. The length of the CDR3 is 14 residues. CDR3 bases: TGTGCCAGCAGTTTCAGGGGCCGGGCCTACGAGCAGTACTTC. This encodes CASSFRGRAYEQYF. The full variable domain, with the rest looked up from reference TRBV28 and TRBJ2-7, is DVKVTQSSRYLVKRTGEKVFLECVQDMDHENMFWYRQDPGLGLRLIYFSYDVKMKEKGDIPEGYSVSREKKERFSLILESASTNQTSMYLCASSFRGRAYEQYFGPGTRLTVT.

This clonotype has only a few counts. The J gene is TRBJ1-1, the V gene TRBV28, with D possibly matching TRBD1 (5 bases). Trimming removed 2 bases at V and 4 bases at J, with 8 bases between. Germline CDR1 and CDR2: MDHEN and SYDVKM. The CDR3 is 13 residues long. CDR3 bases: TGTGCCAGCAGTTTAGGGGCCCTCACTGAAGCTTTCTTT. Translation gives CASSLGALTEAFF.

This chain joins TRBV28 and TRBJ2-2, with D tentatively TRBD1 (8 bases). Trimming removed 4 bases from V and 1 base from J, with 16 bases in between. The CDR3 contains 17 residues. The V gene's germline CDR1 is MDHEN and CDR2 SYDVKM. CDR3 protein: CASSSHRGGRNTGELFF. The CDR3 nucleotides read TGTGCCAGCAGTTCCCACAGGGGGGGACGGAACACCGGGGAGCTGTTTTTT.

This chain links TRBV6-6 with TRBJ1-1; no definite D call. V shed 5 bases and J shed 0 bases, with 10 bases lying between them. The CDR3 length is 14 residues. Germline CDR1 MNHNY, CDR2 SVGAGI (reference sequence). The CDR3 spells CASSPRQMNTEAFF. In DNA, the CDR3 is TGTGCCAGCAGTCCAAGACAAATGAACACTGAAGCTTTCTTT.

The rearrangement links TRBV20-1 to TRBJ2-2; D is unresolved. The CDR3 totals 13 residues. The V end was cut by 1 base, the J end by 4 bases, with 7 bases between. The V gene's germline CDR1 is DFQATT and CDR2 SNEGSKA (reference sequence). The chain's CDR3 is CSARGVVTGELFF. The CDR3 DNA sequence: TGCAGTGCTAGAGGGGTAGTCACCGGGGAGCTGTTTTTT.

Details on this clonotype: This clone may be a read error of a much larger clone one base away. The chain uses TRBV28 and TRBJ2-7; perhaps TRBD1 as D (5 bases). Between the trimmed V and J ends, which lost 6 bases and 4 bases, there was a span of 16 bases. This CDR3 contains 14 residues. In germline, CDR1 is MDHEN, CDR2 SYDVKM. The CDR3 loop is CASRAPDMGYEQYF. In DNA, the CDR3 is TGTGCCAGCAGAGCCCCGGACATGGGGTACGAGCAGTACTTC.

The chain combines TRBV20-1 with TRBJ2-7; weak D call: TRBD1 (6 bases). Trimming pared 0 bases from V and 0 bases from J, leaving 12 bases between. The germline CDR1 and CDR2 sequences are DFQATT and SNEGSKA (reference sequence). The CDR3 extends over 15 amino acids. The CDR3 nucleotides read TGCAGTGCTAGAGACTACAGGGTTGACTCCTACGAGCAGTACTTC. This codes for CSARDYRVDSYEQYF.

This clonotype was seen only a few times. This chain uses TRBV6-2 or TRBV6-3 with TRBJ2-5, with 7 nucleotides matching TRBD1. Looked up from germline, CDR1 is MNHEY and CDR2 is SVGEGT. Trimming took 2 bases from V and 2 from J; bases not matched to a gene: 5. This CDR3 spans 15 amino acids. CDR3 coding DNA: TGTGCCAGCAGTTACGATGGGACAGAGCAAGAGACCCAGTACTTC. This sequence encodes CASSYDGTEQETQYF.

This clonotype turned up a few times. This sequence joins TRBV5-6 and TRBJ2-1, with 9 bases fitting TRBD1. Trimming cost V 3 bases and J 8 bases; bases outside gene matches: 6. CDR1 is SGHDT and CDR2 is YYEEEE in the germline V gene. The CDR3 runs 14 residues. For the CDR3, the DNA is TGTGCCAGCAGCTACGGGACAGGGATTGATGAGCAGTTCTTC. This sequence encodes CASSYGTGIDEQFF.

This clonotype was seen more than once but under ten times. The gene calls are TRBV7-9 and TRBJ2-7, with 9 bases that match TRBD1. This CDR3 contains 14 residues. Germline CDR1 is SEHNR and CDR2 is FQNEAQ (reference sequence). With 7 bases clipped from V and 7 bases from J, the junction kept 11 bases outside the gene matches. In DNA form, the CDR3 reads TGTGCCAGCACCCCTGGGACAGGGTCGAGGGAGCAGTACTTC. It translates to CASTPGTGSREQYF. Combining the CDR3 with reference TRBV7-9 and TRBJ2-7 gives the whole variable domain DTGVSQNPRHKITKRGQNVTFRCDPISEHNRLYWYRQTLGQGPEFLTYFQNEAQLEKSRLLSDRFSAERPKGSFSTLEIQRTEQGDSAMYLCASTPGTGSREQYFGPGTRLTVT.

Only a few counts were recorded for this clonotype. This chain joins TRBV7-8 and TRBJ2-3; no definite D call. This CDR3 region has 17 residues. V lost 1 base to trimming and J lost 2 bases, with 16 bases between them. Germline assignment: CDR1 SGHVS and CDR2 FQNEAQ. Written as DNA, the CDR3 is TGTGCCAGCAGCTTAGGTGCCGGCGGATTCAACACAGATACGCAGTATTTT. Translating gives CASSLGAGGFNTDTQYF.

The J gene is TRBJ2-5, the V gene TRBV19; 10 bases align to TRBD2. The trim removed 5 bases at V and 1 base at J, leaving 4 bases unmatched. The CDR3 has 15 amino acids. CDR1 is LNHDA and CDR2 is SQIVND in the germline V gene (reference sequence). CDR3 DNA sequence: TGTGCCAGTAGTCCCCGGACTAGCGGCCAAGAGACCCAGTACTTC. Protein: CASSPRTSGQETQYF.

This clonotype has just a few counts. This chain links TRBV29-1 with TRBJ1-5; 9 bases line up with TRBD1. The V and J ends lost 4 bases and 2 bases, in that order; junction bases with no gene match: 3. Germline V CDR1 and CDR2: SQVTM, ANQGSEA. The CDR3 covers 14 residues. The CDR3 loop reads CSVADRGGNQPQHF. The CDR3 DNA reads TGCAGCGTTGCGGACAGGGGAGGCAATCAGCCCCAGCATTTT.